This T cell receptor (beta chain) was profiled in a study of blood T cell repertoires in COVID-19. This clone showed up just a few times. TCRdb's copy holds only in-frame clones and misses some; the assay was immunoSEQ multiplex PCR. The top ten hold 9.5% to 10% of the sample, which has about 220,000 clones, around 83% seen once. CDR3 length: 15 amino acids. Germline V gene data show CDR1 as SGHAT and CDR2 as FQNNGV. V dropped 1 base and J dropped 0 bases, with 7 bases sitting between them. Source material: peripheral blood. This chain connects TRBV11-2 to TRBJ1-3, with D hard to call. The TCR comes from a man in his forties or fifties with active or convalescent COVID-19. Written as DNA, the CDR3 is TGTGCCAGCAGCTTAGGCGCAAGCTCTGGAAACACCATATATTTT. This encodes CASSLGASSGNTIYF.